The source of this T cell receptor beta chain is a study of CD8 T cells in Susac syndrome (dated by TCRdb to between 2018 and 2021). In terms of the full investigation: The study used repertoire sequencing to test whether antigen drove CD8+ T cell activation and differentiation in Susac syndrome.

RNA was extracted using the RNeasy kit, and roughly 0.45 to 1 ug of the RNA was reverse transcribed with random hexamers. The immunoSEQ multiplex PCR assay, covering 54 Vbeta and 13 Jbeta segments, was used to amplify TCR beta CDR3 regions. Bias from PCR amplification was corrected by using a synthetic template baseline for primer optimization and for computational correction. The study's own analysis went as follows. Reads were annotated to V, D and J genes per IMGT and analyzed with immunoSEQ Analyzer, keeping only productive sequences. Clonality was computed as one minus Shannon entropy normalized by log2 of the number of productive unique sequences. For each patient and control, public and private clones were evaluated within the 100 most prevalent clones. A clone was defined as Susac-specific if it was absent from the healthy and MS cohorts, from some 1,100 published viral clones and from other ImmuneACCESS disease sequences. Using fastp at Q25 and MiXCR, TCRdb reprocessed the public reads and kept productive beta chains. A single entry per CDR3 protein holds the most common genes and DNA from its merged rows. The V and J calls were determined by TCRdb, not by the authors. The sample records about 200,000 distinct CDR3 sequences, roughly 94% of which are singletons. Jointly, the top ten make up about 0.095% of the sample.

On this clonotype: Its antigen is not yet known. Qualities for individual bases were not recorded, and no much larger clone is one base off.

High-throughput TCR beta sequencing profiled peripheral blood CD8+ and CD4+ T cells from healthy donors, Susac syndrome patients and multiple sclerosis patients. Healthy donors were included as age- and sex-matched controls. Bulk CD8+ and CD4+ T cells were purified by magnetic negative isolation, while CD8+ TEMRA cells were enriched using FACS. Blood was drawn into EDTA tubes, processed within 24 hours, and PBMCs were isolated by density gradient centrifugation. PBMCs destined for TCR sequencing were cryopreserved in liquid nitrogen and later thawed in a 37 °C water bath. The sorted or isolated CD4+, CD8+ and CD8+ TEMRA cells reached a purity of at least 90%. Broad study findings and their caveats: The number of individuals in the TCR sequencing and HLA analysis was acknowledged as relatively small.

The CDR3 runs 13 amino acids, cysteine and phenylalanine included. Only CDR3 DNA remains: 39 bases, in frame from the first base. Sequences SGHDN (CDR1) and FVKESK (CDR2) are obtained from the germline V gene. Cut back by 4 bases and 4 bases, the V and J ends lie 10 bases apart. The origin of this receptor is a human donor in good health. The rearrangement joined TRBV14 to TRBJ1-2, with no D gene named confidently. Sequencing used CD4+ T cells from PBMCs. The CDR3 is CASSPETVYGYTF. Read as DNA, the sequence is TGTGCCAGCAGCCCCGAAACAGTCTATGGCTACACCTTC.